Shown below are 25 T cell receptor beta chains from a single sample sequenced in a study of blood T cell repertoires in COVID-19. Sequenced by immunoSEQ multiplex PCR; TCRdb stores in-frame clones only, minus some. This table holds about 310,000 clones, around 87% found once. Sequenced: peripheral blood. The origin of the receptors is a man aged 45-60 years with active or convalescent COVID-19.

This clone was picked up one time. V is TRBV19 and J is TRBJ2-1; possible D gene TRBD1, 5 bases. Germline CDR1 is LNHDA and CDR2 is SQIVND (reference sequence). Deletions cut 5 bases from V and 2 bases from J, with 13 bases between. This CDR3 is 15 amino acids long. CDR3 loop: CASSGADPPYNEQFF. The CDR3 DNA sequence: TGTGCCAGTAGTGGGGCGGATCCCCCCTACAATGAGCAGTTCTTC. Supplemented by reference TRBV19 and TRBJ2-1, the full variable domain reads DGGITQSPKYLFRKEGQNVTLSCEQNLNHDAMYWYRQDPGQGLRLIYYSQIVNDFQKGDIAEGYSVSREKKESFPLTVTSAQKNPTAFYLCASSGADPPYNEQFFGPGTRLTVL.

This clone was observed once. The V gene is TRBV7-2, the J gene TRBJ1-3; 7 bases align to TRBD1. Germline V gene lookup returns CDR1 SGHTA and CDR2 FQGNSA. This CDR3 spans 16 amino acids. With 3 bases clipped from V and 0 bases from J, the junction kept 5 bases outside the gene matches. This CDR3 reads CASSLGQPTSGNTIYF. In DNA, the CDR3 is TGTGCCAGCAGCTTGGGACAGCCTACCTCTGGAAACACCATATATTTT.

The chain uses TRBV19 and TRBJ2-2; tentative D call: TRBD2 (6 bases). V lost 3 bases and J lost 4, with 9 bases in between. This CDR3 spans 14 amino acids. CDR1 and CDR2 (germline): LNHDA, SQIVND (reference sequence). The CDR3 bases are TGTGCCAGTAGTATCTTGGAGGGCACCGGGGAGCTGTTTTTT. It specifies CASSILEGTGELFF.

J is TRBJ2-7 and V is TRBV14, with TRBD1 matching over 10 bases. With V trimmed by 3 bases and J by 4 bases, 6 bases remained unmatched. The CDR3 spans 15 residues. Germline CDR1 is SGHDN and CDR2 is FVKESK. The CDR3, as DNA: TGTGCCAGCAGCCAGACAGGGGGCGGAGGGTACGAGCAGTACTTC. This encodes CASSQTGGGGYEQYF.

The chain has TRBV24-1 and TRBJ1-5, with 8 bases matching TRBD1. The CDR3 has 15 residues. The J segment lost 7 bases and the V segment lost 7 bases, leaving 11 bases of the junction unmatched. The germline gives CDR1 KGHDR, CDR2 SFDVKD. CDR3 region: CATSLPDRGWQPQHF. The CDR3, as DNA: TGTGCCACCAGCCTACCAGACAGGGGCTGGCAGCCCCAGCATTTT.

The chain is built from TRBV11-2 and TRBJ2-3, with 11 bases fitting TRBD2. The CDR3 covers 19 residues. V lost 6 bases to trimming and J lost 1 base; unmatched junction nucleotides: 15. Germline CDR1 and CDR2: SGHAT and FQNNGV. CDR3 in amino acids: CASSDYLAGGFWGTDTQYF. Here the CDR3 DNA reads TGTGCCAGCAGTGATTATCTAGCGGGGGGCTTTTGGGGCACAGATACGCAGTATTTT.

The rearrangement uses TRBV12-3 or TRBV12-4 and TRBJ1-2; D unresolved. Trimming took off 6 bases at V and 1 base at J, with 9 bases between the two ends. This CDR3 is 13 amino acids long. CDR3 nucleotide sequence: TGTGCCAGCAGGGCCTCAATTAACTATGGCTACACCTTC. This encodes CASRASINYGYTF.

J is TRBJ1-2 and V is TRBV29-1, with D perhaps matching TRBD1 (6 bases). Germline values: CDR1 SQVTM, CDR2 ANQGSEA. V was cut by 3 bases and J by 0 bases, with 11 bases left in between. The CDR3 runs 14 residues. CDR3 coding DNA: TGCAGCGTTGAGACACAGGGATCTAACTATGGCTACACCTTC. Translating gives CSVETQGSNYGYTF.

The CDR3 is CATSRDRGGGHDTQYF. DNA of the CDR3: TGTGCCACCAGCAGAGATCGCGGGGGGGGCCATGATACGCAGTATTTT. V and J are TRBV15 and TRBJ2-3; 9 bases agree with TRBD2. CDR1 and CDR2 from the germline V gene are LNHNV and YYDKDF (reference sequence). Trimming removed 0 bases from V and 6 bases from J; junction bases left unmatched: 7. The CDR3 loop spans 16 amino acids.

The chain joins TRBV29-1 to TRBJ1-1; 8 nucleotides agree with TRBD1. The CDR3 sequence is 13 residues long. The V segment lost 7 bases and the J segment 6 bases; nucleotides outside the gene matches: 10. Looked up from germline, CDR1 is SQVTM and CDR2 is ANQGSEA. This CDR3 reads CSAGGGRRAEAFF. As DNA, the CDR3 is TGCAGCGCAGGGGGCGGTCGACGCGCTGAAGCTTTCTTT.

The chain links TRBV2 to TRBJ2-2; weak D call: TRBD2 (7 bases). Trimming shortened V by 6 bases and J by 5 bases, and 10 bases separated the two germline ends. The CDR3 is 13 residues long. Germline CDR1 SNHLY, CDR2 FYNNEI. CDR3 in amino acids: CASRAGQTGELFF. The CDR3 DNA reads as TGTGCCAGCAGAGCGGGACAAACCGGGGAGCTGTTTTTT. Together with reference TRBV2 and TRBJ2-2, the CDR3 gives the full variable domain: EPEVTQTPSHQVTQMGQEVILRCVPISNHLYFYWYRQILGQKVEFLVSFYNNEISEKSEIFDDQFSVERPDGSNFTLKIRSTKLEDSAMYFCASRAGQTGELFFGEGSRLTVL.

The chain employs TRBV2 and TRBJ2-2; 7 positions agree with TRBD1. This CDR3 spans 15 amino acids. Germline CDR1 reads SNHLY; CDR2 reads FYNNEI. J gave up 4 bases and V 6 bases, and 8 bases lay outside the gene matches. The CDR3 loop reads CASSGGRGITGELFF. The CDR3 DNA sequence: TGTGCCAGCAGCGGAGGCAGGGGGATCACCGGGGAGCTGTTTTTT.

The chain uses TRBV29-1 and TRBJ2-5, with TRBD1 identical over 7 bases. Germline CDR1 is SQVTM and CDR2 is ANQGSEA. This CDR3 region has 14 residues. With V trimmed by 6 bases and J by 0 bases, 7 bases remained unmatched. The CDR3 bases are TGCAGCGTCCATGGACAGGTCCACCAAGAGACCCAGTACTTC. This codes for CSVHGQVHQETQYF.

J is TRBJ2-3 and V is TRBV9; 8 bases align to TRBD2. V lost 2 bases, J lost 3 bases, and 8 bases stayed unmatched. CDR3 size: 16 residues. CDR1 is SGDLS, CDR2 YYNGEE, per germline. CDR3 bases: TGTGCCAGCAGCGTCGGGACTAGTGGTAAAACAGATACGCAGTATTTT. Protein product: CASSVGTSGKTDTQYF.

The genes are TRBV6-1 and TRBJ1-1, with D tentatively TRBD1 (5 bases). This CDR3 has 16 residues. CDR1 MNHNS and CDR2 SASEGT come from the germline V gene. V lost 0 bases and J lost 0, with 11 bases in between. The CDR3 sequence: CASSEATGLMNTEAFF. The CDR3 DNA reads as TGTGCCAGCAGTGAAGCAACAGGCCTTATGAACACTGAAGCTTTCTTT.

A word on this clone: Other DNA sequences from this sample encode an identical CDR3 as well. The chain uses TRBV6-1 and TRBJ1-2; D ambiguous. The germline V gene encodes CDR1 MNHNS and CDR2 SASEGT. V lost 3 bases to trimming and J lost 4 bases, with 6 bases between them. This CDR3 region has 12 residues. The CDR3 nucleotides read TGTGCCAGCAGTGAGCGGGGCTATGGCTACACCTTC. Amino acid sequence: CASSERGYGYTF.

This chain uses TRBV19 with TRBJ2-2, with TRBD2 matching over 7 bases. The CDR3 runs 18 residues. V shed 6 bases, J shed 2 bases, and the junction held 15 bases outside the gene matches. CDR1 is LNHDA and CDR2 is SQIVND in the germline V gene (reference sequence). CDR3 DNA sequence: TGTGCCAGTAGGGGATTCCTCGGGGGGTTGTCAAACACCGGGGAGCTGTTTTTT. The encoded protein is CASRGFLGGLSNTGELFF. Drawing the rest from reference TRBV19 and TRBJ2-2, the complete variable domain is DGGITQSPKYLFRKEGQNVTLSCEQNLNHDAMYWYRQDPGQGLRLIYYSQIVNDFQKGDIAEGYSVSREKKESFPLTVTSAQKNPTAFYLCASRGFLGGLSNTGELFFGEGSRLTVL.

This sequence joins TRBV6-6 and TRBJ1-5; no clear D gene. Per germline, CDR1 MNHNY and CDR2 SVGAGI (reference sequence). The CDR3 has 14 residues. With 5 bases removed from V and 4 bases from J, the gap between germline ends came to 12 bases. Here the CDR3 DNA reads TGTGCCAGCAGTCCACGGCGGGGTAATCAGCCCCAGCATTTT. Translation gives CASSPRRGNQPQHF.

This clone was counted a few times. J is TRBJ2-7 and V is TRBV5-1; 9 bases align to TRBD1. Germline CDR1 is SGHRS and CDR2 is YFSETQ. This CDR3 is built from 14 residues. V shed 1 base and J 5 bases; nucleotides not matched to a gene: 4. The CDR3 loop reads CASSLLQGADEQYF. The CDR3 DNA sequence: TGCGCCAGCAGCTTGTTACAGGGGGCGGACGAGCAGTACTTC. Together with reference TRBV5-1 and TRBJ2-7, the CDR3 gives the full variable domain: KAGVTQTPRYLIKTRGQQVTLSCSPISGHRSVSWYQQTPGQGLQFLFEYFSETQRNKGNFPGRFSGRQFSNSRSEMNVSTLELGDSALYLCASSLLQGADEQYFGPGTRLTVT.

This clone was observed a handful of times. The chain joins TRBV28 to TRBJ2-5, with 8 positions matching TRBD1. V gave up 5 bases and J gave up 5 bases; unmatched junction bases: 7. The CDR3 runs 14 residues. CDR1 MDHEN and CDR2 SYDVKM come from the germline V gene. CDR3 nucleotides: TGTGCCAGCAGTACCTGGACAGGGATGGAGACCCAGTACTTC. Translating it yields CASSTWTGMETQYF.

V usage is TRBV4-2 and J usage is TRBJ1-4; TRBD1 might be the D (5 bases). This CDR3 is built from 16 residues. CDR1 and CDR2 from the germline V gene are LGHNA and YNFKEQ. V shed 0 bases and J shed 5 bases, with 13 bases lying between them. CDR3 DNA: TGTGCCAGCAGCCAAGATACCCATCGGACAAATGAAAAACTGTTTTTT. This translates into CASSQDTHRTNEKLFF.

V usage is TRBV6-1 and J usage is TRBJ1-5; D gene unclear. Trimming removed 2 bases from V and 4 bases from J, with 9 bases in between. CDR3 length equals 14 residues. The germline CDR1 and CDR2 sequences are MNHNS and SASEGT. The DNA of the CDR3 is TGTGCCAGCAGTGAAATCACAGTTAATCAGCCCCAGCATTTT. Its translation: CASSEITVNQPQHF.

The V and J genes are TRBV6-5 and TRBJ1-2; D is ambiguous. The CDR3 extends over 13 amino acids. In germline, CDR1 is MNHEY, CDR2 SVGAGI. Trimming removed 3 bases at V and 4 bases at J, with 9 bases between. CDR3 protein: CASSYGQAYGYTF. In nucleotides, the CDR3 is TGTGCCAGCAGTTATGGGCAGGCCTATGGCTACACCTTC.

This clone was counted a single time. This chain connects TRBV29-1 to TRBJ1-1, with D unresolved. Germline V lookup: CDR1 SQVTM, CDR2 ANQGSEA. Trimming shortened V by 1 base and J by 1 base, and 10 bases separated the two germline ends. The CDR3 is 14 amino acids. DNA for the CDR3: TGCAGCGTTGAAGTATGGGCCGAGAACACTGAAGCTTTCTTT. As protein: CSVEVWAENTEAFF.

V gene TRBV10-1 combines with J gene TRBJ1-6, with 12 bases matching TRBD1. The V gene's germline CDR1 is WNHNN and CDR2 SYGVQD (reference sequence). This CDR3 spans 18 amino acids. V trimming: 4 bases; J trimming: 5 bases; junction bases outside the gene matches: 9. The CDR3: CASSARDRGLRDNSPLHF. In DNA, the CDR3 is TGCGCCAGCAGTGCCCGGGACAGGGGGCTCAGGGATAATTCACCCCTCCACTTT.